This T cell receptor (beta chain) was observed in a study of shared clonotypes between healthy human individuals. Study findings and constraints: The authors sampled blood alone, and tissue repertoires likely differ.

With respect to this clone: The target antigen is unknown. Other DNA sequences from this sample encode an identical CDR3 as well.

The germline V gene has CDR1 LGHNA and CDR2 YSLEER. The CDR3 is made up of 13 amino acids. Trimming took 4 bases from V and 3 from J, leaving 9 bases between them. Clones were read by immunoSEQ multiplex PCR, and TCRdb kept only the in-frame ones, dropping some. The data contain about 2 million clones, 85% to 95% of them singletons. The V call is TRBV4-3, the J call TRBJ1-2; D call uncertain. This receptor was obtained from a man between 18 and 35 years old in good health. Sequencing was done on a sample of naive CD4+ T cells sorted from blood. Subset indicated: CD45RA+ positively selected. Here the CDR3 reads CASSPSRDYGYTF. The CDR3 coding sequence is TGCGCCAGCAGCCCCTCTCGGGACTATGGCTACACCTTC.